A selection of T cell receptor beta chains follows, all from one sample in a study of early T cells in non-severe SARS-CoV-2 infection. MiXCR, run by TCRdb on the 5' RACE reads, gives a single entry per CDR3 protein. Here the sample spans about 83,000 distinct CDR3 sequences, about 9.4% being singletons. This specimen was whole blood, taken at baseline. Source of these receptors: an adult who was a healthcare worker with PCR-confirmed SARS-CoV-2 infection or an uninfected control (not recorded which). The CDR3 runs from the conserved cysteine through the conserved F or W. The D gene is left open where the match is weak. Clone size appears in some rows only: once, few, many, or a class for an expanded clone.

v_gene	abundance	j_gene	d_gene	CDR3aa	CDR3nt
TRBV11-3	-	TRBJ2-2	TRBD1	CASSHRGGDTGELFF	TGTGCCAGCAGCCATAGAGGGGGCGACACCGGGGAGCTGTTTTTT
TRBV3-1	few	TRBJ2-7	TRBD1	CASSQDPTGEGYEQYF	TGTGCCAGCAGCCAAGATCCGACAGGGGAAGGCTACGAGCAGTACTTC
TRBV19	-	TRBJ1-2	-	CASKKVGYTF	TGTGCCAGTAAGAAAGTCGGCTACACCTTC
TRBV7-9	-	TRBJ2-5	-	CASSLAPPWETQYF	TGTGCCAGCAGCTTAGCCCCCCCCTGGGAGACCCAGTACTTC
TRBV5-1	-	TRBJ2-7	TRBD1	CASRPGTGVGSSYEQYF	TGCGCCAGCCGTCCCGGGACAGGGGTCGGCAGCTCCTACGAGCAGTACTTC
TRBV12-3/TRBV12-4	many	TRBJ2-1	TRBD1	CASSLRGGRVVNEQFF	TGTGCCAGCAGTTTAAGAGGGGGCAGGGTGGTGAATGAGCAGTTCTTC
TRBV7-3	many	TRBJ2-7	TRBD1	CASSPGGTGSEQYF	TGTGCCAGCAGCCCAGGTGGGACAGGGTCGGAGCAGTACTTC
TRBV20-1	few	TRBJ1-1	-	CSGSSGGNTEAFF	TGCAGTGGAAGCTCCGGTGGGAACACTGAAGCTTTCTTT
TRBV20-1	-	TRBJ1-5	TRBD1	CSARTGDQPQHF	TGCAGTGCTAGAACAGGGGATCAGCCCCAGCATTTT
TRBV7-2	few	TRBJ2-1	-	CASSQTGREQFF	TGTGCCAGCAGCCAGACAGGGAGGGAGCAGTTCTTC
TRBV28	many	TRBJ2-7	TRBD1	CASSLNRDRGDYEQYF	TGTGCCAGCAGTTTAAACCGGGACAGGGGGGACTACGAGCAGTACTTC
TRBV7-2	-	TRBJ2-1	-	CASSSRGAYNEQFF	TGTGCCAGCAGCTCCCGGGGGGCATACAATGAGCAGTTCTTC
TRBV7-6	many	TRBJ2-7	-	CASSLDGEQYF	TGTGCCAGCAGCTTAGACGGCGAGCAGTACTTC
TRBV14	many	TRBJ2-1	-	CASSQGLGVRNNEQFF	TGTGCCAGCAGCCAAGGTCTCGGGGTACGGAACAATGAGCAGTTCTTC
TRBV27	few	TRBJ2-7	TRBD2	CASSLPPGLAGGFSYEQYF	TGTGCCAGCAGTTTACCCCCGGGACTAGCGGGAGGGTTCTCCTACGAGCAGTACTTC
TRBV7-3	-	TRBJ2-2	-	CASSFDGGNTGELFF	TGTGCCAGCAGCTTCGACGGGGGGAACACCGGGGAGCTGTTTTTT
TRBV10-3	few	TRBJ2-2	-	CAIRGNTGELFF	TGTGCCATCAGGGGAAACACCGGGGAGCTGTTTTTT
TRBV27	-	TRBJ2-2	-	CASSFYENTGELFF	TGTGCCAGCAGTTTCTACGAAAACACCGGGGAGCTGTTTTTT
TRBV10-3	-	TRBJ1-6	-	CAISEGGWPLHF	TGTGCCATCAGTGAGGGAGGGTGGCCCCTCCACTTT
TRBV20-1	many	TRBJ1-1	-	CSARRQPSSNTEAFF	TGCAGTGCTAGAAGGCAGCCTAGCTCGAACACTGAAGCTTTCTTT
TRBV29-1	-	TRBJ2-7	-	CSVRQAYEQYF	TGCAGCGTTCGGCAAGCCTACGAGCAGTACTTC
TRBV7-9	few	TRBJ1-5	-	CASSYGSNQPQHF	TGTGCCAGCAGCTATGGTAGCAATCAGCCCCAGCATTTT
TRBV9	many	TRBJ2-2	TRBD2	CASSQTSGRVDTGELFF	TGTGCCAGCAGTCAGACTAGCGGGAGAGTAGACACCGGGGAGCTGTTTTTT
TRBV7-8	-	TRBJ2-5	TRBD1	CASSSTGGSTQYF	TGTGCCAGCAGCTCTACAGGGGGCAGCACCCAGTACTTC
TRBV2	few	TRBJ2-7	-	CASSVGRIGYEQYF	TGTGCCAGCAGTGTTGGTAGGATAGGCTACGAGCAGTACTTC
TRBV20-1	-	TRBJ2-1	-	CSARPNRNEQFF	TGCAGTGCTAGACCGAATAGGAATGAGCAGTTCTTC
TRBV20-1	few	TRBJ1-3	-	CSARVGGNSGNTIYF	TGCAGTGCTAGAGTTGGGGGCAACTCTGGAAACACCATATATTTT
TRBV5-1	few	TRBJ2-7	-	CASSFVGSSYEQYF	TGCGCCAGCAGCTTCGTAGGAAGCTCCTACGAGCAGTACTTC
TRBV2	many	TRBJ2-3	-	CASSEGDWSTDTQYF	TGTGCCAGCAGTGAGGGGGACTGGAGTACAGATACGCAGTATTTT
TRBV30	many	TRBJ1-1	-	CAWSVRGGVAEAFF	TGTGCCTGGAGTGTACGCGGAGGGGTGGCTGAAGCTTTCTTT
TRBV28	few	TRBJ2-3	-	CASRFLGGTDTQYF	TGTGCCAGCAGATTCCTCGGGGGCACAGATACGCAGTATTTT
TRBV27	few	TRBJ1-1	TRBD1	CASRDRGWTEAFF	TGTGCCAGCAGGGACAGGGGATGGACTGAAGCTTTCTTT
TRBV28	many	TRBJ2-1	TRBD2	CASRGLAGGAYNEQFF	TGTGCCAGCAGGGGACTAGCGGGAGGCGCCTACAATGAGCAGTTCTTC
TRBV4-2	-	TRBJ2-2	-	CASSQVGADSGTGELFF	TGTGCCAGCAGCCAAGTGGGGGCTGATAGCGGAACCGGGGAGCTGTTTTTT
TRBV6-5	-	TRBJ1-3	TRBD1	CASSSDRGDGNTIYF	TGTGCCAGCAGTTCCGACAGGGGCGATGGAAACACCATATATTTT
TRBV10-3	few	TRBJ1-6	-	CAISESGRTYNSPLHF	TGTGCCATCAGTGAGTCAGGCAGAACCTATAATTCACCCCTCCACTTT
TRBV10-3	few	TRBJ2-7	TRBD1	CAISESARWGTGDFEQYF	TGTGCCATCAGTGAGTCTGCCCGGTGGGGGACAGGGGACTTCGAGCAGTACTTC
TRBV28	-	TRBJ1-5	-	CASSSGVGGQPQHF	TGTGCCAGCAGTTCAGGGGTAGGAGGTCAGCCCCAGCATTTT
TRBV2	-	TRBJ1-5	-	CASREDTGISNQPQHF	TGTGCCAGCAGAGAAGACACAGGTATCAGCAATCAGCCCCAGCATTTT
TRBV5-5	few	TRBJ2-1	TRBD1	CASSRTGQLLNEQFF	TGTGCCAGCAGCAGAACGGGACAGCTCCTCAATGAGCAGTTCTTC
TRBV9	-	TRBJ2-1	TRBD2	CASSVGSGLAGGNEQFF	TGTGCCAGCAGCGTAGGATCAGGACTAGCGGGAGGGAATGAGCAGTTCTTC
TRBV3-1	-	TRBJ2-3	TRBD2	CASSQGRGGGGTDTQYF	TGTGCCAGCAGCCAAGGACGGGGGGGCGGTGGCACAGATACGCAGTATTTT
TRBV9	few	TRBJ2-3	-	CASSVGTNTDTQYF	TGTGCCAGCAGCGTAGGAACCAACACAGATACGCAGTATTTT
TRBV6-1	few	TRBJ1-1	-	CASSVGHTEAFF	TGTGCCAGCAGTGTTGGGCACACTGAAGCTTTCTTT
TRBV9	few	TRBJ2-2	-	CASNRGEVTGELFF	TGTGCCAGCAACCGAGGGGAGGTCACCGGGGAGCTGTTTTTT
TRBV3-1	few	TRBJ2-1	TRBD2	CASSQVGGRLYNEQFF	TGTGCCAGCAGCCAAGTGGGAGGGCGGCTTTACAATGAGCAGTTCTTC
TRBV11-2	many	TRBJ2-7	-	CASSLELSSYEQYF	TGTGCCAGCAGCTTAGAACTGAGCTCCTACGAGCAGTACTTC
TRBV7-9	few	TRBJ1-3	-	CASTSWGLSGNTIYF	TGTGCCAGCACCTCGTGGGGGTTATCTGGAAACACCATATATTTT
TRBV7-3	-	TRBJ2-7	-	CASSLGSEKDYEQYF	TGTGCCAGCAGCTTAGGCAGCGAGAAAGACTACGAGCAGTACTTC
TRBV19	few	TRBJ2-5	TRBD2	CASSEAGIETQYF	TGTGCCAGTAGCGAAGCGGGAATAGAGACCCAGTACTTC
TRBV3-1	-	TRBJ2-1	TRBD2	CASSQPSGTSGLYNEQFF	TGTGCCAGCAGCCAACCCTCCGGGACTAGCGGTCTCTACAATGAGCAGTTCTTC